The rows below give T cell receptor beta chains drawn from one sample of a study of cytomegalovirus exposure and HLA in healthy donors. Method: immunoSEQ multiplex PCR; TCRdb's copy keeps in-frame clones and lacks some. The sample includes about 130,000 clones, 80% of them seen just once. Source material: PBMCs. These receptors were taken from a man aged 40-50 years in good health and CMV-seronegative. Both conserved end residues are part of each CDR3. A D gene is named only where the DNA matches it firmly. Rows give clone size only sometimes, using once, few, many, or a class for an expanded clone.

d_gene: TRBD2
v_gene: TRBV7-2
abundance: .
j_gene: TRBJ2-1
CDR3nt: TGTGCCAGCAGCGGGGGGGGACTACCTACCCGGACTGAGCAGTTCTTC
CDR3aa: CASSGGGLPTRTEQFF

d_gene: .
v_gene: TRBV28
abundance: .
j_gene: TRBJ1-5
CDR3nt: TGTGCCAGCCAGGGTTTTGAGCCCCAGCATTTT
CDR3aa: CASQGFEPQHF

d_gene: .
v_gene: TRBV4-1
abundance: .
j_gene: TRBJ1-2
CDR3nt: TGCGCCAGCAGCCAAGATGGGACAACCAGCTATGGCTACACCTTC
CDR3aa: CASSQDGTTSYGYTF

d_gene: TRBD1
v_gene: TRBV5-4
abundance: .
j_gene: TRBJ2-7
CDR3nt: TGTGCCAGCAGCTTGGGGGGACAGCGCGCCTACGAGCAGTACTTC
CDR3aa: CASSLGGQRAYEQYF

d_gene: .
v_gene: TRBV7-9
abundance: few
j_gene: TRBJ2-1
CDR3nt: TGTGCCAGCAGCTGGGGAGCCTACAATGAGCAGTTCTTC
CDR3aa: CASSWGAYNEQFF

d_gene: TRBD2
v_gene: TRBV6-1
abundance: .
j_gene: TRBJ2-7
CDR3nt: TGTGCCAGCAGTGTGGGGGAGGGCCACTCCTACGAGCAGTACTTC
CDR3aa: CASSVGEGHSYEQYF

d_gene: TRBD1
v_gene: TRBV7-6
abundance: few
j_gene: TRBJ1-4
CDR3nt: TGTGCCAGCAGCCCGGGGGACAGGCAAAAACTGTTTTTT
CDR3aa: CASSPGDRQKLFF

d_gene: .
v_gene: TRBV28
abundance: .
j_gene: TRBJ1-5
CDR3nt: TGTGCCAGCAGTCCCGCCTCGGTCCTAATTCAGCCCCAGCATTTT
CDR3aa: CASSPASVLIQPQHF

d_gene: TRBD1
v_gene: TRBV2
abundance: .
j_gene: TRBJ2-7
CDR3nt: TGTGCCAGCAGGGACGACAGGGGGCCCTACGAGCAGTACTTC
CDR3aa: CASRDDRGPYEQYF

d_gene: .
v_gene: TRBV18
abundance: .
j_gene: TRBJ2-2
CDR3nt: TGTGCCAGCTCACCACATACGGGAGCCGGGGAGCTGTTTTTT
CDR3aa: CASSPHTGAGELFF

d_gene: TRBD1
v_gene: TRBV7-2
abundance: .
j_gene: TRBJ1-2
CDR3nt: TGTGCCAGCAGCTACGCAGACAGGGCACACGGCTACACCTTC
CDR3aa: CASSYADRAHGYTF

d_gene: .
v_gene: TRBV15
abundance: .
j_gene: TRBJ1-5
CDR3nt: TGTGCCACCAGCAGAGATCTTCCCAGGCCCCAGCATTTT
CDR3aa: CATSRDLPRPQHF

d_gene: .
v_gene: TRBV28
abundance: .
j_gene: TRBJ1-5
CDR3nt: TGTGCCAGCAGTGGACTCGAGGAGCGCAATCAGCCCCAGCATTTT
CDR3aa: CASSGLEERNQPQHF

d_gene: TRBD1
v_gene: TRBV5-1
abundance: .
j_gene: TRBJ2-1
CDR3nt: TGCGCCAGCAGCTTGGAGGGGGGGACAGGGATCAATGAGCAGTTCTTC
CDR3aa: CASSLEGGTGINEQFF

d_gene: .
v_gene: TRBV27
abundance: .
j_gene: TRBJ1-5
CDR3nt: TGTGCCAGCAGTCAACAGGGCGGCAATCAGCCCCAGCATTTT
CDR3aa: CASSQQGGNQPQHF

d_gene: TRBD1
v_gene: TRBV6-1
abundance: few
j_gene: TRBJ1-5
CDR3nt: TGTGCCAGCAGTGGGACAGGGAGCTTAAGCAATCAGCCCCAGCATTTT
CDR3aa: CASSGTGSLSNQPQHF

d_gene: .
v_gene: TRBV7-9
abundance: .
j_gene: TRBJ2-2
CDR3nt: TGTGCCAGCAGCGACGGACCCCGGCAGGGAAAGGTGACCGGGGAGCTGTTTTTT
CDR3aa: CASSDGPRQGKVTGELFF

d_gene: .
v_gene: TRBV29-1
abundance: .
j_gene: TRBJ1-2
CDR3nt: TGCAGCGTTGAAGGGGGGTTGGGGACTTATGGCTACACCTTC
CDR3aa: CSVEGGLGTYGYTF

d_gene: .
v_gene: TRBV27
abundance: .
j_gene: TRBJ1-2
CDR3nt: TGTGCCAGCAGTTTATTCGGGGAGGGCGGCTACACCTTC
CDR3aa: CASSLFGEGGYTF

d_gene: .
v_gene: TRBV9
abundance: .
j_gene: TRBJ2-6
CDR3nt: TGTGCCAGCAATCGGTTTTCTGGGGCCAACGTCCTGACTTTC
CDR3aa: CASNRFSGANVLTF

d_gene: TRBD2
v_gene: TRBV6-5
abundance: .
j_gene: TRBJ2-1
CDR3nt: TGTGCCAGCAGTCGTAGACGGGAGGATTACAATGAGCAGTTCTTC
CDR3aa: CASSRRREDYNEQFF

d_gene: .
v_gene: TRBV7-9
abundance: .
j_gene: TRBJ2-5
CDR3nt: TGTGCCAGCAGCCCGGGACATAAAGAGACCCAGTACTTC
CDR3aa: CASSPGHKETQYF

d_gene: TRBD1
v_gene: TRBV30
abundance: .
j_gene: TRBJ1-5
CDR3nt: TGTGCCTGGAGTGGCGGGACAGGGGGCGATCAGCCCCAGCATTTT
CDR3aa: CAWSGGTGGDQPQHF

d_gene: TRBD1
v_gene: TRBV7-3
abundance: .
j_gene: TRBJ2-7
CDR3nt: TGTGCCAGCAGCTTAGACAGGGCCTCCTACGAGCAGTACTTC
CDR3aa: CASSLDRASYEQYF

d_gene: TRBD1
v_gene: TRBV6-6
abundance: .
j_gene: TRBJ2-5
CDR3nt: TGTGCCAGCAGTTACTCGACAGGGCAGCTTGCGGCCCAGTACTTC
CDR3aa: CASSYSTGQLAAQYF

d_gene: TRBD1
v_gene: TRBV28
abundance: .
j_gene: TRBJ2-7
CDR3nt: TGTGCCAGCAGTACAGGACAGGGCTACGAGCAGTACTTC
CDR3aa: CASSTGQGYEQYF

d_gene: TRBD1
v_gene: TRBV10-1
abundance: .
j_gene: TRBJ2-1
CDR3nt: TGCGCCAGCCAGGGGACAGGGGAAGAAAGCTCCTACAATGAGCAGTTCTTC
CDR3aa: CASQGTGEESSYNEQFF

d_gene: .
v_gene: TRBV29-1
abundance: .
j_gene: TRBJ2-1
CDR3nt: TGCAGCGTTGAAAGCGGAACCTACAATGAGCAGTTCTTC
CDR3aa: CSVESGTYNEQFF

d_gene: .
v_gene: TRBV4-1
abundance: .
j_gene: TRBJ1-1
CDR3nt: TGCGCCAGCAGCCACCTAGGGGCAGGGTTAATGAACACTGAAGCTTTCTTT
CDR3aa: CASSHLGAGLMNTEAFF

d_gene: TRBD1
v_gene: TRBV6-1
abundance: .
j_gene: TRBJ1-4
CDR3nt: TGTGCCAGCATAGACAGGGGTAGAAGTGAAAAACTGTTTTTT
CDR3aa: CASIDRGRSEKLFF

d_gene: TRBD2
v_gene: TRBV6-4
abundance: .
j_gene: TRBJ2-3
CDR3nt: TGTGCCAGCAGTGACAGCGGGGGCGCAGATACGCAGTATTTT
CDR3aa: CASSDSGGADTQYF

d_gene: TRBD1
v_gene: TRBV6-6
abundance: .
j_gene: TRBJ1-6
CDR3nt: TGTGCCAGCAGGGGACAGTTTTCACCCCTCCACTTT
CDR3aa: CASRGQFSPLHF

d_gene: .
v_gene: TRBV5-1
abundance: few
j_gene: TRBJ1-6
CDR3nt: TGCGCCAGCAGCTTCGGAGAGAGCTCCTATAATTCACCCCTCCACTTT
CDR3aa: CASSFGESSYNSPLHF

d_gene: TRBD1
v_gene: TRBV25-1
abundance: .
j_gene: TRBJ2-7
CDR3nt: TGTGCCAGCAGTGAGGCCGGGACAGGGGGTTTATACGAGCAGTACTTC
CDR3aa: CASSEAGTGGLYEQYF

d_gene: TRBD1
v_gene: TRBV6-6
abundance: .
j_gene: TRBJ2-7
CDR3nt: TGTGCCAGCAGTCCATCCGGGACAGGGGTCGGCGAGCAGTACTTC
CDR3aa: CASSPSGTGVGEQYF

d_gene: .
v_gene: TRBV29-1
abundance: .
j_gene: TRBJ2-7
CDR3nt: TGCAGCGTTCGGGGGAGCGGGTTCTCCTACGAGCAGTACTTC
CDR3aa: CSVRGSGFSYEQYF

d_gene: TRBD2
v_gene: TRBV27
abundance: .
j_gene: TRBJ2-7
CDR3nt: TGTGCCAGCAGCTACTCAGGCGGGAGGACCTACGAGCAGTACTTC
CDR3aa: CASSYSGGRTYEQYF

d_gene: .
v_gene: TRBV6-5
abundance: .
j_gene: TRBJ2-3
CDR3nt: TGTGCCAGCAGTTACTCTGTAGCAACAGATACGCAGTATTTT
CDR3aa: CASSYSVATDTQYF

d_gene: TRBD1
v_gene: TRBV28
abundance: once
j_gene: TRBJ1-1
CDR3nt: TGTGCCAGCAGTCCGGCCGGGACAGGGCCTGAAGCTTTCTTT
CDR3aa: CASSPAGTGPEAFF

d_gene: .
v_gene: TRBV6-5
abundance: .
j_gene: TRBJ1-1
CDR3nt: TGTGCCAGCAGTAGCGGTGACACTGAAGCTTTCTTT
CDR3aa: CASSSGDTEAFF

d_gene: TRBD1
v_gene: TRBV19
abundance: .
j_gene: TRBJ1-4
CDR3nt: TGTGCCAGTGGACCGGGACAGGGCTTCGAAAAACTGTTTTTT
CDR3aa: CASGPGQGFEKLFF

d_gene: TRBD1
v_gene: TRBV6-6
abundance: .
j_gene: TRBJ1-4
CDR3nt: TGTGCCAGCAGACCGGGACAGGGCCCCTCTAATGAAAAACTGTTTTTT
CDR3aa: CASRPGQGPSNEKLFF

d_gene: .
v_gene: TRBV29-1
abundance: few
j_gene: TRBJ2-3
CDR3nt: TGCAGCGTGACCGGCTCGACGGGGGGCACAGATACGCAGTATTTT
CDR3aa: CSVTGSTGGTDTQYF

d_gene: .
v_gene: TRBV4-1
abundance: .
j_gene: TRBJ2-6
CDR3nt: TGCGCCAGCAGCCCTCAGGAGGGGAGCTCTGGGGCCAACGTCCTGACTTTC
CDR3aa: CASSPQEGSSGANVLTF

d_gene: TRBD1
v_gene: TRBV7-9
abundance: .
j_gene: TRBJ2-7
CDR3nt: TGTGCCAGCAGCGGACAGGGGGCCAACGAGCAGTACTTC
CDR3aa: CASSGQGANEQYF

d_gene: TRBD2
v_gene: TRBV11-3
abundance: .
j_gene: TRBJ2-5
CDR3nt: TGTGCCAGCAGCCCTGGACTAGCGGGAGGGAAACAAGAGACCCAGTACTTC
CDR3aa: CASSPGLAGGKQETQYF

d_gene: TRBD1
v_gene: TRBV9
abundance: .
j_gene: TRBJ1-1
CDR3nt: TGTGCCAGCAGCGTAGTTCCCAGGGGGCCCACTGAAGCTTTCTTT
CDR3aa: CASSVVPRGPTEAFF

d_gene: .
v_gene: TRBV27
abundance: .
j_gene: TRBJ2-7
CDR3nt: TGTGCCAGCAGTTTATCGTGGCAGGGGCTGCGGGAGCAGTACTTC
CDR3aa: CASSLSWQGLREQYF

d_gene: .
v_gene: TRBV5-1
abundance: .
j_gene: TRBJ2-1
CDR3nt: TGCGCCAGCAGCCCCAACGCCCAGGTAGTGTCAGGTGAGCAGTTCTTC
CDR3aa: CASSPNAQVVSGEQFF

d_gene: .
v_gene: TRBV11-1
abundance: few
j_gene: TRBJ2-2
CDR3nt: TGTGCCAGCAGCCCGGGGACAATCGCCGGGGAGCTGTTTTTT
CDR3aa: CASSPGTIAGELFF

d_gene: .
v_gene: TRBV30
abundance: few
j_gene: TRBJ2-3
CDR3nt: TGTGCCTGGAGTGTAAAACAGACCAGCACAGATACGCAGTATTTT
CDR3aa: CAWSVKQTSTDTQYF

d_gene: .
v_gene: TRBV19
abundance: .
j_gene: TRBJ1-4
CDR3nt: TGTGCCAGTAGTACCGTCGAGGGTGAAAAACTGTTTTTT
CDR3aa: CASSTVEGEKLFF

d_gene: TRBD2
v_gene: TRBV29-1
abundance: .
j_gene: TRBJ2-3
CDR3nt: TGCAGCGTTGAAGATGTGGCTAGCGGGGGGGACCGTGATACGCAGTATTTT
CDR3aa: CSVEDVASGGDRDTQYF

d_gene: TRBD1
v_gene: TRBV25-1
abundance: .
j_gene: TRBJ2-2
CDR3nt: TGTGCCAGCAGTGGCCCCGGGACAGGGAACACCGGGGAGCTGTTTTTT
CDR3aa: CASSGPGTGNTGELFF

d_gene: TRBD1
v_gene: TRBV7-9
abundance: few
j_gene: TRBJ2-1
CDR3nt: TGTGCCAGCAGCCCTCGGACAGGGGCCTACAATGAGCAGTTCTTC
CDR3aa: CASSPRTGAYNEQFF